This TCR beta chain was identified in a study of T cell repertoires in cytomegalovirus infection. Whole-study results and caveats: Carriage of CMV together with the relevant HLA was identifiable through cumulative public TCR beta family frequency.

V lost 5 bases to trimming and J lost 6 bases, with 15 bases between them. CDR3 length: 14 amino acids. Germline V gene lookup returns CDR1 SGHRS and CDR2 YFSETQ. TCRdb redid the calling of the reads with MiXCR, one entry per CDR3 protein. The sample includes roughly 120,000 distinct CDR3 sequences, more than 25% of them seen just once. In the case of this clonotype: No antigen is known for it.

The source is a human donor in good health (CMV status not recorded). Some clones in this sample may be carry-over from other donors' samples. The chain employs TRBV5-1 and TRBJ1-3, with D perhaps TRBD1 (6 bases). The sequencing here drew on CD8+ T cells from cultured PBMCs, taken from culture after CMV antigen stimulation. Here the CDR3 DNA reads TGCGCCAGCAGGCTACAGGGAACAGAAAACACCATATATTTT. Amino acids: CASRLQGTENTIYF.